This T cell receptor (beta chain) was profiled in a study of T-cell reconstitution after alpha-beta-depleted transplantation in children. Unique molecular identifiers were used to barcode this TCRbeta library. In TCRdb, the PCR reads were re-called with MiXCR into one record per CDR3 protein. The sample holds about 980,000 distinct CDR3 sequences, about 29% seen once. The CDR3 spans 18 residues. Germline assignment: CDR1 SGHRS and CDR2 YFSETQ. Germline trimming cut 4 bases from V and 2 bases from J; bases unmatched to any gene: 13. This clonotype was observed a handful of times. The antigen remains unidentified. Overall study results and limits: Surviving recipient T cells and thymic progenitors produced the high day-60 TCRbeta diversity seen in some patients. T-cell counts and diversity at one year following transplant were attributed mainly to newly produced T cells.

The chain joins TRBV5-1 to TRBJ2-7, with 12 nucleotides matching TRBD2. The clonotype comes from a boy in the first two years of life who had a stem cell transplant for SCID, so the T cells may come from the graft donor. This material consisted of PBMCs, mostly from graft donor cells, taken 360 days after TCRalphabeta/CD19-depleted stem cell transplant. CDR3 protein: CASSRLAGAPGGTYEQYF. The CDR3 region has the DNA TGCGCCAGCAGCCGACTAGCGGGGGCCCCAGGGGGCACCTACGAGCAGTACTTC.